These T cell receptor beta chains were read from a single sample in a study of T-cell memory formation after mild COVID-19. Via MiXCR, TCRdb re-called the 5' RACE reads, giving one row per CDR3 protein. The sample has some 300,000 distinct CDR3 sequences; 20% to 25% are singletons. The sample was PBMCs or a T cell subset sorted from them (not recorded which). These receptors were obtained from a man aged 18 to 29 who had mild COVID-19 (a few samples of this study predate the infection). Cell type and time point are not known. Both conserved end residues are part of each CDR3. The D gene is left open where the match is weak. Clone size is stated in some rows and not others, as once, few, many or a class when expanded.

TRBJ2-2,once,TRBV24-1,NA,TGTGCCACCAGTGATTGGAAGGAGACCGGGGAGCTGTTTTTT,CATSDWKETGELFF
TRBJ1-3,NA,TRBV6-5,NA,TGTGCCAGCAGTTACGTGGGAACGGGTGGAAACACCATATATTTT,CASSYVGTGGNTIYF
TRBJ2-7,NA,TRBV7-2,NA,TGTGCCAGCCCCCAAGCGGGCAGAAGTGCCTACGAGCAGTACTTC,CASPQAGRSAYEQYF
TRBJ2-1,NA,TRBV7-2,TRBD2,TGTGCCAGCAGCTTATACGGTCTAGCGGGGGAAAATGAGCAGTTCTTC,CASSLYGLAGENEQFF
TRBJ1-2,NA,TRBV7-9,NA,TGTGCCAGCAGCGTATTCCAGGGGAGCTATGGCTACACCTTC,CASSVFQGSYGYTF
TRBJ2-1,once,TRBV6-5,NA,TGTGCCAGCAGTAATAACAGAGCCAATGAGCAGTTCTTC,CASSNNRANEQFF
TRBJ2-5,once,TRBV4-1,NA,TGCGCCAGCAGCCAAGATTGGGCGGGGCCAACCCAGTACTTC,CASSQDWAGPTQYF
TRBJ1-2,few,TRBV12-3/TRBV12-4,NA,TGTGCCAGCAGTTTAACGGACAGCTATGGCTACACCTTC,CASSLTDSYGYTF
TRBJ2-3,few,TRBV6-5,NA,TGTGCCACCTGGGGGCCAGGGACAGATACGCAGTATTTT,CATWGPGTDTQYF
TRBJ1-5,many,TRBV3-1,NA,TGTGCCAGCAGCCAAGACGGGTTTAATCAGCCCCAGCATTTT,CASSQDGFNQPQHF
TRBJ1-1,few,TRBV14,NA,TGTGCCAGCAGCCAACTCACTGAAGCTTTCTTT,CASSQLTEAFF
TRBJ2-1,few,TRBV7-2,NA,TGTGCCAGCAGCTTAGGGCCGGAGGCACACAATGAGCAGTTCTTC,CASSLGPEAHNEQFF
TRBJ2-1,few,TRBV2,TRBD2,TGTGCCAGCAGCGCTAGCGGGGGGCACTACAATGAGCAGTTCTTC,CASSASGGHYNEQFF
TRBJ1-1,NA,TRBV6-5,NA,TGTGCCAGCAGCCAGTTACAGGGTTATACTGAAGCTTTCTTT,CASSQLQGYTEAFF
TRBJ2-1,NA,TRBV3-1,NA,TGTGCCAGCAGCCAAGATACGCACAATGAGCAGTTCTTC,CASSQDTHNEQFF
TRBJ1-1,NA,TRBV5-1,NA,TGCGCCAGCAGCTTGGAGGGCACCTACACTGAAGCTTTCTTT,CASSLEGTYTEAFF
TRBJ1-2,NA,TRBV2,NA,TGTGCCAGCAGTGAAGCGCCGGGGAACTATGGCTACACCTTC,CASSEAPGNYGYTF
TRBJ1-2,few,TRBV27,NA,TGTGCCAGCAGTTTATCGGGACACCCGTATAGTAACTATGGCTACACCTTC,CASSLSGHPYSNYGYTF
TRBJ1-2,NA,TRBV9,NA,TGTGCCAGCAGCGCGTACAGGAGTGCATACACCTTC,CASSAYRSAYTF
TRBJ2-1,many,TRBV5-1,NA,TGCGCCAGCAACTCCGGCAATGAGCAGTTCTTC,CASNSGNEQFF
TRBJ2-5,few,TRBV29-1,NA,TGCAGCGTTGAAGGGGCAACCAGGGGTACCCAAGAGACCCAGTACTTC,CSVEGATRGTQETQYF
TRBJ2-1,few,TRBV11-2,NA,TGTGCCAGCAGCTTCCTTCTGAATGAGCAGTTCTTC,CASSFLLNEQFF
TRBJ2-3,NA,TRBV20-1,TRBD2,TGCAGTGCGGGACTAGCGGGGGGTACGCAGTATTTT,CSAGLAGGTQYF
TRBJ1-2,NA,TRBV20-1,NA,TGCAGCCGGCGAGGCTACACCTTC,CSRRGYTF
TRBJ1-2,few,TRBV7-9,TRBD1,TGTGCCAGCAGCGCAGGACAGGGTCTCTATGGCTACACCTTC,CASSAGQGLYGYTF
TRBJ2-7,NA,TRBV7-8,NA,TGTGCCAGCAGCTTAGCCCACAACGAGCAGTACTTC,CASSLAHNEQYF
TRBJ1-4,few,TRBV12-3/TRBV12-4,TRBD1,TGTGCCAGCAGTTTGCGACAGGGAACTAATGAAAAACTGTTTTTT,CASSLRQGTNEKLFF
TRBJ2-2,NA,TRBV13,TRBD1,TGTGCCAGCAGCACCGGGACAGGGGGCACCGGGGAGCTGTTTTTT,CASSTGTGGTGELFF
TRBJ2-3,few,TRBV20-1,NA,TGCAGTGCTAGAGATCCTGGTACTAGCACAGATACGCAGTATTTT,CSARDPGTSTDTQYF
TRBJ2-5,few,TRBV6-2/TRBV6-3,TRBD2,TGTGCCAGCAGTTACTTGACTAGCGGGACTCAAGAGACCCAGTACTTC,CASSYLTSGTQETQYF
TRBJ1-5,few,TRBV20-1,TRBD1,TGCAGTGCCATAGGACAGGGCAATCAGCCCCAGCATTTT,CSAIGQGNQPQHF
TRBJ2-2,NA,TRBV11-2,TRBD1,TGTGCCAGCAGCCTCTACAGGGGGACCGGGGAGCTGTTTTTT,CASSLYRGTGELFF
TRBJ1-1,few,TRBV7-6,NA,TGTGCCAGCAGTCCTACCCCAGGGTCCCTCAGGAACACTGAAGCTTTCTTT,CASSPTPGSLRNTEAFF
TRBJ1-1,NA,TRBV18,NA,TGTGCCAGCTCACCACTCGGGGGGGAGGACACTGAAGCTTTCTTT,CASSPLGGEDTEAFF
TRBJ1-2,few,TRBV12-3/TRBV12-4,TRBD1,TGTGCCAGCAGTGGACAGGGCCTCTATGGCTACACCTTC,CASSGQGLYGYTF
TRBJ1-2,few,TRBV6-5,TRBD1,TGTGCCAGCAGTTACTTAACAGGGGTTTTCGGCTACACCTTC,CASSYLTGVFGYTF
TRBJ2-2,many,TRBV3-1,NA,TGTGCCAGCAGCCGCGGAGGGTCGAACACCGGGGAGCTGTTTTTT,CASSRGGSNTGELFF
TRBJ2-3,few,TRBV3-1,NA,TGTGCCAGCAGCCATTCAGGGTTCACAGATACGCAGTATTTT,CASSHSGFTDTQYF
TRBJ1-3,NA,TRBV7-2,NA,TGTGCCAGCAGCTTACAGCCTACCTCTGGAAACACCATATATTTT,CASSLQPTSGNTIYF
TRBJ2-1,NA,TRBV7-2,NA,TGTGCCAGCAGCTTAGGGGGCCGGGACCCCAATGAGCAGTTCTTC,CASSLGGRDPNEQFF
TRBJ1-2,NA,TRBV20-1,TRBD1,TGCAGTGTTAGAGACCAGGGGGCGCGTAGGGCGGGTGGCTACACCTTC,CSVRDQGARRAGGYTF